The 7 T cell receptor beta chains listed next were all sequenced from one sample in a study of T cell responses to AZD1222 COVID-19 vaccine. The repertoire was sequenced with immunoSEQ multiplex PCR; TCRdb's copy has only in-frame clones and lacks some. The table lists around 160,000 clones, about 92% of them singletons. The material was peripheral blood, obtained on day 0 of AZD1222 vaccination. All receptors derive from an adult in good health.

V gene TRBV5-1 combines with J gene TRBJ1-2; the match to TRBD1 covers 8 bases. The length of the CDR3 is 13 residues. CDR1 is SGHRS, CDR2 YFSETQ, per germline. V lost 4 bases to trimming and J lost 8 bases; unmatched junction nucleotides: 7. CDR3 region: CASSPGTGAGYTF. In DNA form, the CDR3 reads TGCGCCAGCAGCCCCGGGACAGGTGCGGGCTACACCTTC.

This clone occurred once. The gene calls are TRBV9 and TRBJ2-3; 13 bases line up with TRBD2. The CDR3 sequence is 17 residues long. Germline CDR1 and CDR2: SGDLS and YYNGEE. J lost 1 base, V lost 5 bases, and 7 bases had no gene match. The CDR3 DNA is TGTGCCAGCAGTGAGGGACTAGCGGGGCCCCGCACAGATACGCAGTATTTT. This sequence encodes CASSEGLAGPRTDTQYF. Variable domain in full (rest from reference TRBV9 and TRBJ2-3): DSGVTQTPKHLITATGQRVTLRCSPRSGDLSVYWYQQSLDQGLQFLIQYYNGEERAKGNILERFSAQQFPDLHSELNLSSLELGDSALYFCASSEGLAGPRTDTQYFGPGTRLTVL.

This sequence joins TRBV7-2 and TRBJ2-3, with 11 bases fitting TRBD2. CDR1 is SGHTA and CDR2 is FQGNSA in the germline V gene. The V and J ends lost 5 bases and 4 bases, in that order; junction bases with no gene match: 17. The CDR3 runs 19 residues. CDR3 nucleotide sequence: TGTGCCAGCAGCCCCCTAGCGGGGGGCATTTCAGGGCGGGCAGATACGCAGTATTTT. Its translation is CASSPLAGGISGRADTQYF.

The V gene is TRBV7-3, the J gene TRBJ1-2; possibly TRBD1 for D (6 bases). CDR1 is SGHTA, CDR2 FQGTGA, per germline. V was shortened by 6 bases and J by 3 bases, with 17 bases between the two germline ends. The CDR3 contains 15 residues. This CDR3 is CASSFSGGGDYGYTF. CDR3 coding DNA: TGTGCCAGCAGTTTCTCCGGAGGGGGAGACTATGGCTACACCTTC.

The chain couples TRBV5-1 to TRBJ1-2; D is unresolved. Germline loops: CDR1 SGHRS, CDR2 YFSETQ. The CDR3 consists of 16 residues. Trimming pared 0 bases from V and 0 bases from J, leaving 12 bases between. The CDR3 is CASSLAEGKANYGYTF. CDR3 nucleotide sequence: TGCGCCAGCAGCTTGGCCGAGGGTAAAGCTAACTATGGCTACACCTTC.

The V gene is TRBV5-1, the J gene TRBJ2-7; TRBD1 is a possible D gene (7 bases). Germline-derived CDR1 and CDR2 are SGHRS and YFSETQ. V shed 3 bases and J shed 0 bases, with 10 bases lying between them. The CDR3 contains 14 residues. The CDR3 DNA follows: TGCGCCAGCAGCTCAGGGGGGAACTCCTACGAGCAGTACTTC. Amino acid sequence: CASSSGGNSYEQYF.

This clone was observed once. V and J are TRBV21-1 and TRBJ1-2. TRBV21-1 is classified as a pseudogene. The CDR3 length is 14 residues. This chain's CDR3 is CASSLREGGLGYTF. The CDR3 coding sequence is TGTGCCAGCAGCTTAAGGGAGGGGGGCTTAGGCTACACCTTC.